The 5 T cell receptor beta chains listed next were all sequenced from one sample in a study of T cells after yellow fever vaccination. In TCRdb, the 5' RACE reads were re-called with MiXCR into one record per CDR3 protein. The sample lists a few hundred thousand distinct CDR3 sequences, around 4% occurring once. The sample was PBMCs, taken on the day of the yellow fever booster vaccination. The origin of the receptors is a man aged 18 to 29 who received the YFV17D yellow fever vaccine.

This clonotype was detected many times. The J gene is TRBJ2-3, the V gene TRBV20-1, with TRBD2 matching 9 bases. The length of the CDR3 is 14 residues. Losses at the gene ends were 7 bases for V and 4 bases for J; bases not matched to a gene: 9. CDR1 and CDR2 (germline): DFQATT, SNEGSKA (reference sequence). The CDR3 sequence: CSVEGGGAADTQYF. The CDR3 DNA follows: TGCAGTGTCGAGGGCGGGGGGGCGGCAGATACGCAGTATTTT.

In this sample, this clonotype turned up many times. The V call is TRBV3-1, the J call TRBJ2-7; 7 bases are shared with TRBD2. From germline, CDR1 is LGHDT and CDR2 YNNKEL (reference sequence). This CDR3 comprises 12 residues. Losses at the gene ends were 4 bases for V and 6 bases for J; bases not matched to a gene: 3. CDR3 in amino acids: CASSLRGGEQYV. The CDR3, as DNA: TGTGCCAGCAGCCTACGCGGGGGCGAGCAGTACGTC.

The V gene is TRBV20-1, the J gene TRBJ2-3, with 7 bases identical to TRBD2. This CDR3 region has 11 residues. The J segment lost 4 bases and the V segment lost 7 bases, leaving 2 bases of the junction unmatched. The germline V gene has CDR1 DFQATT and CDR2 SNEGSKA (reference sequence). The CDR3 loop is CSERGADTQYF. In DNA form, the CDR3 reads TGCAGTGAACGGGGGGCAGATACGCAGTATTTT.

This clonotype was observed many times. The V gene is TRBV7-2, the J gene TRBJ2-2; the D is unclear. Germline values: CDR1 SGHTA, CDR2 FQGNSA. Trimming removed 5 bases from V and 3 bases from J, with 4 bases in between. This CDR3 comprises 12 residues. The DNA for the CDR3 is TGTGCCAGCAGCACCTACACCGGGGAGCTGTTTTTT. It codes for CASSTYTGELFF.

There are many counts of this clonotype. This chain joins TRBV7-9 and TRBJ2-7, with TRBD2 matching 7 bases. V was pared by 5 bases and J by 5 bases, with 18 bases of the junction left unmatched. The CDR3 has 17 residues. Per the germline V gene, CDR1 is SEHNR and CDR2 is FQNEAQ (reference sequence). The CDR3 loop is CASSPGSSGLPGHEQYF. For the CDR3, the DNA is TGTGCCAGCAGCCCGGGAAGTAGCGGGCTGCCCGGGCACGAGCAGTACTTC.